This TCR beta chain emerged from a study of control samples from healthy donors and cancer patients. Method: immunoSEQ multiplex PCR; TCRdb's copy keeps in-frame clones and lacks some. The table lists about 160,000 clones, approximately 90% of them singletons. This CDR3 is built from 13 residues. Germline V gene data show CDR1 as KGHSH and CDR2 as LQKENI. The germline V and J ends were trimmed by 5 bases and 2 bases, with 10 bases remaining between them. The chain employs TRBV18 and TRBJ2-7; D gene ambiguous. The specimen sequenced was blood. The sequence was obtained from a young woman in good health. CDR3 residues: CASSMGFTYEQYF. The CDR3 coding sequence is TGTGCCAGCTCAATGGGTTTTACCTACGAGCAGTACTTC.